The sequence of this TCR beta chain was determined in a study of T cell responses to AZD1222 COVID-19 vaccine. Overall study findings and caveats: Repertoires in all cases were sampled only once the peak T cell response had passed.

The V end lost 0 bases, the J end lost 3 bases, and 15 bases lay between the germline ends. This CDR3 region has 16 residues. Germline CDR1 reads SGDLS; CDR2 reads YYNGEE. Some clones are missing from TCRdb's copy, which holds only in-frame ones; the method was immunoSEQ multiplex PCR. The repertoire consists of around 100,000 clones, with around 95% occurring once and the leading ten covering 2.2%. Of note for this clone: As yet, its antigen is unknown.

The clonotype was recovered from an adult in good health. The V gene is TRBV9, the J gene TRBJ1-1; D remains ambiguous. Sequenced here: peripheral blood, sampled on day 0 of AZD1222 vaccination. The CDR3 is CASSVALAGRDTEAFF. For the CDR3, the DNA is TGTGCCAGCAGCGTAGCTCTTGCGGGGAGGGACACTGAAGCTTTCTTT.